This TCR beta chain was profiled in a study of response to subunit inactivated influenza vaccine. Points from the study as a whole: Seasonal influenza vaccination, on each occasion, was suggested by the authors to recruit few new T cells.

As concerns this clonotype: No antigen is known for it.

Using its own MiXCR run on the RT-PCR reads, TCRdb lists one record per CDR3 protein. The table has around 580,000 distinct CDR3 sequences, approximately 12% seen once; the top ten hold roughly 10%. This specimen was PBMCs from blood, taken on the day of vaccination. This TCR came from a man aged 50 or older who received an inactivated influenza vaccine.

CDR3 protein: CASSRTGAENTGELFF. CDR3 DNA: TGTGCCAGCAGCCGGACAGGGGCAGAGAACACCGGGGAGCTGTTTTTT. The V and J genes are TRBV7-9 and TRBJ2-2; 9 bases line up with TRBD1. V trimming: 5 bases; J trimming: 1 base; junction bases outside the gene matches: 5. Germline values: CDR1 SEHNR, CDR2 FQNEAQ (reference sequence). The CDR3 extends over 16 amino acids.